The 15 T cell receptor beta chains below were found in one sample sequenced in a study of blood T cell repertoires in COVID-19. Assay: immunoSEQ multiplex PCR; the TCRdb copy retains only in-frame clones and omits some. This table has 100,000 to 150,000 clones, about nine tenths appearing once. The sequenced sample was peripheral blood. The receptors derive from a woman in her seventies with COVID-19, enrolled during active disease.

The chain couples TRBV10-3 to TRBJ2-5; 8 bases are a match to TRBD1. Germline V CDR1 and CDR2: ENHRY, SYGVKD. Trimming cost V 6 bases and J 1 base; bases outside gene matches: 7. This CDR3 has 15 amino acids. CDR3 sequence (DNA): TGTGCCATCAGCAAGGGACAGGAGACCCAAGAGACCCAGTACTTC. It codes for CAISKGQETQETQYF.

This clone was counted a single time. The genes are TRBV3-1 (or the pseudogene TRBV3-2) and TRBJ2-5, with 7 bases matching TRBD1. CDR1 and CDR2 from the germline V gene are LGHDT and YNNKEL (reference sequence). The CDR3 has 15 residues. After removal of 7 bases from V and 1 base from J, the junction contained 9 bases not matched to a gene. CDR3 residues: CASTAPHRGQETQYF. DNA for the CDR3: TGTGCCAGCACCGCCCCCCACAGGGGCCAAGAGACCCAGTACTTC.

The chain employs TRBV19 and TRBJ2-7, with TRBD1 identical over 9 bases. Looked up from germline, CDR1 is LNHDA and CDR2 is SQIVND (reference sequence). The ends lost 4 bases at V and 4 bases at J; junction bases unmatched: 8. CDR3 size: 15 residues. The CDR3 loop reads CASSTSTGGEYEQYF. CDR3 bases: TGTGCCAGTAGTACCTCAACAGGGGGCGAGTACGAGCAGTACTTC.

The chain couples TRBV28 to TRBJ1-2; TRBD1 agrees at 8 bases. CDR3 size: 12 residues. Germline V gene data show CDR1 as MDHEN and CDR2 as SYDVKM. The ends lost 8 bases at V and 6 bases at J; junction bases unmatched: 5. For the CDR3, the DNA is TGTGCCAGCGGATCAGGGGGCGATGGCTACACCTTC. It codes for CASGSGGDGYTF.

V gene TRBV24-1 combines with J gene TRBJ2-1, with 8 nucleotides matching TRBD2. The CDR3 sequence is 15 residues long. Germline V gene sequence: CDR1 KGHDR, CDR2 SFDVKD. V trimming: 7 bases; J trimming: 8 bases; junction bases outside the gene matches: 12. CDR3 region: CATRSIAGSVDEQFF. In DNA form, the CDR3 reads TGTGCCACCAGATCTATAGCGGGGTCTGTAGATGAGCAGTTCTTC.

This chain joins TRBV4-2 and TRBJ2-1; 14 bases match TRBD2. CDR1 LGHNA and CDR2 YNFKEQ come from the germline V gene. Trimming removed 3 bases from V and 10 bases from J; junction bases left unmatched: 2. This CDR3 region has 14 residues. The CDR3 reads CASSQGLAGEEQFF. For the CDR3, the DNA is TGTGCCAGCAGCCAGGGACTAGCGGGGGAGGAGCAGTTCTTC.

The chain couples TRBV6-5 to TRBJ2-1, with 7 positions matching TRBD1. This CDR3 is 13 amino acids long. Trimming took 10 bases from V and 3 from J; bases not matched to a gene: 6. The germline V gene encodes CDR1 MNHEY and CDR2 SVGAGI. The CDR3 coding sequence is TGTGCCACAGAGGGACAGATCTACAATGAGCAGTTCTTC. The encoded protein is CATEGQIYNEQFF.

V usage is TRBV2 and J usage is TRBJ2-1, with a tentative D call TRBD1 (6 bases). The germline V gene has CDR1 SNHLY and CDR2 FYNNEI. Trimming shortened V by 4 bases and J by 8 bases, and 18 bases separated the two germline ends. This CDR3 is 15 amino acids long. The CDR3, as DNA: TGTGCCAGCAGTGCGAACAGGGTCGGGGTAGATGAGCAGTTCTTC. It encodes CASSANRVGVDEQFF.

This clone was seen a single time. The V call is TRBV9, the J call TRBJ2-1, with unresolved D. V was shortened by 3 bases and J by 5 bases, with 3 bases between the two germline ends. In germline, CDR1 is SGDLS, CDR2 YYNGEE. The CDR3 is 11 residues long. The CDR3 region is CASSADNEQFF. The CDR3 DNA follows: TGTGCCAGCAGCGCAGACAATGAGCAGTTCTTC.

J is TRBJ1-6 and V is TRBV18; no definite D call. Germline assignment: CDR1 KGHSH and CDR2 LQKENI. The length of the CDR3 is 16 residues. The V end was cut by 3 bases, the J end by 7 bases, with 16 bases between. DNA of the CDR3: TGTGCCAGCTCACCGGGTAGCCCGTCCCTAAATTCACCCCTCCACTTT. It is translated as CASSPGSPSLNSPLHF.

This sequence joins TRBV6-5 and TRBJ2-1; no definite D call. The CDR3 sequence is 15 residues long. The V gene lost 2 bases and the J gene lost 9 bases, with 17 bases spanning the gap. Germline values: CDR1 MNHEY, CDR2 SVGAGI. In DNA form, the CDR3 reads TGTGCCAGCAGTTACCTTCCAGGATTTATCACTGAGCAGTTCTTC. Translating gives CASSYLPGFITEQFF.

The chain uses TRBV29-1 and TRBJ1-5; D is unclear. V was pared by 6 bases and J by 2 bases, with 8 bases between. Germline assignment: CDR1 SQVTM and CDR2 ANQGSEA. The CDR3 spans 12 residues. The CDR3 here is CSVQEGNQPQHF. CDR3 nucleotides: TGCAGCGTCCAGGAGGGCAATCAGCCCCAGCATTTT.

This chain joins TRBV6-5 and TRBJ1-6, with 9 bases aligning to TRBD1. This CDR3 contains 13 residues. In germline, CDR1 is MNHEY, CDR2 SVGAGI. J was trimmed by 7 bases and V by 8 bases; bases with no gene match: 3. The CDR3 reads CASWDRVNSPLHF. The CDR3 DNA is TGTGCCAGCTGGGACAGGGTGAATTCACCCCTCCACTTT.

The CDR3 spells CASSARGLFAGYTF. CDR3 DNA: TGTGCCAGCAGCGCCCGCGGTCTTTTCGCTGGCTACACCTTC. This sequence joins TRBV5-8 and TRBJ1-2; D not resolved. CDR3 length equals 14 residues. Trimming pared 4 bases from V and 7 bases from J, leaving 17 bases between. Germline V lookup: CDR1 SGHTS, CDR2 YDEGEE.

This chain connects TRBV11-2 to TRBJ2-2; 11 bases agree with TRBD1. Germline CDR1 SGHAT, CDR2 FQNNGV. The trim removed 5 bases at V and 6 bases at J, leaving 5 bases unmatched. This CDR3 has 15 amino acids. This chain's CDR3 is CASSRDRGSSGELFF. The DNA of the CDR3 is TGTGCCAGCAGCCGGGACAGGGGGTCATCCGGGGAGCTGTTTTTT.